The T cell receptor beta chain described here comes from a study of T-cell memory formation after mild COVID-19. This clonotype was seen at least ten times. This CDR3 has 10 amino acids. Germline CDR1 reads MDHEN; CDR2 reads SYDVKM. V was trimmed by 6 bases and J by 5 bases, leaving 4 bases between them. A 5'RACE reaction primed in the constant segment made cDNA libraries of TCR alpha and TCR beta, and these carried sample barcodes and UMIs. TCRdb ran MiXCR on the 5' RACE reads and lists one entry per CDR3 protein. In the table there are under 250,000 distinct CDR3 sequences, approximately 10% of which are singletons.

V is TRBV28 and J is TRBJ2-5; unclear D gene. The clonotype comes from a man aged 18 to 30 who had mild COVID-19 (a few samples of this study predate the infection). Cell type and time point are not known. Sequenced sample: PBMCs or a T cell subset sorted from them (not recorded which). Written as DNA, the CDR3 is TGTGCCAGCAGCCGGGAGACCCAGTACTTC. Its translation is CASSRETQYF.